This T cell receptor beta chain was documented in a study of OX40 agonist ivuxolimab in advanced cancers. Study results and limitations: At 0.1 to 3.0 mg/kg and by week 6, clonal expansion occurred in CD4+ and CD8+ blood T cells.

Assay used: immunoSEQ multiplex PCR; TCRdb lists only in-frame clones, some missing. The top ten clones hold roughly 5.5% of a sample with about 76,000 clones, approximately 83% of them seen once. With respect to this clone: Its cognate antigen is unknown.

CDR3 length: 12 residues. V lost 3 bases and J lost 5, with 11 bases in between. Germline lookup yields CDR1 SQVTM and CDR2 ANQGSEA. The TCR sequence derives from an adult with an advanced solid tumor such as melanoma, head and neck, liver or kidney cancer. V gene TRBV29-1 combines with J gene TRBJ2-7, with D possibly being TRBD1 (6 bases). The source was CD4+ or CD8+ T cells sorted from blood, collected in a trial of the OX40 agonist ivuxolimab. DNA of the CDR3: TGCAGCGTTGATGCAGGGGCCCACGAGCAGTACTTC. It is translated as CSVDAGAHEQYF.